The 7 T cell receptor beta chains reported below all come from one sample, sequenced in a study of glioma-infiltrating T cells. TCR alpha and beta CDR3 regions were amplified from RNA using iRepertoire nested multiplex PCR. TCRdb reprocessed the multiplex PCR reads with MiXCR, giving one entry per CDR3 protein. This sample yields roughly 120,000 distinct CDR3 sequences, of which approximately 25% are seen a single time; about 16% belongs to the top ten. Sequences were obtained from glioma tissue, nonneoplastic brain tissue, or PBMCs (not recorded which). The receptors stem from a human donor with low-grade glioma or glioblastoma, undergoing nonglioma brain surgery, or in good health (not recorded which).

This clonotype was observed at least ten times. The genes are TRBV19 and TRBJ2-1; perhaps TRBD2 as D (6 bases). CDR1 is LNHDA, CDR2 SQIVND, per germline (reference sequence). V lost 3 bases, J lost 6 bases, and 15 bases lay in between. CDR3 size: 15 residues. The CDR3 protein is CASSIARRALNEQFF. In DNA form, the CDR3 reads TGTGCCAGTAGTATCGCTAGGAGGGCTCTCAATGAGCAGTTCTTC.

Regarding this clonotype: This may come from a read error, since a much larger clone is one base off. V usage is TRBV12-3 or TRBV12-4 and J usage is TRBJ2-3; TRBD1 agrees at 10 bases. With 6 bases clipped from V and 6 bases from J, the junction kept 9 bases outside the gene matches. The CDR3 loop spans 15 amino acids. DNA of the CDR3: TGTGCCAGCAGCACGGGACAGGGGATAGTGGATACGCAGTATTTT. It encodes CASSTGQGIVDTQYF.

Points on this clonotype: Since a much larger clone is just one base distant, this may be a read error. The DNA of the CDR3 is TGTGCCACCAGTGACACGACCGGGGGGACCTACGAGCAGTACTTC. Translated: CATSDTTGGTYEQYF. This chain links TRBV24-1 with TRBJ2-7; 7 nucleotides agree with TRBD2. CDR3 length: 15 residues. The germline CDR1 and CDR2 sequences are KGHDR and SFDVKD. With V trimmed by 4 bases and J by 2 bases, 7 bases remained unmatched.

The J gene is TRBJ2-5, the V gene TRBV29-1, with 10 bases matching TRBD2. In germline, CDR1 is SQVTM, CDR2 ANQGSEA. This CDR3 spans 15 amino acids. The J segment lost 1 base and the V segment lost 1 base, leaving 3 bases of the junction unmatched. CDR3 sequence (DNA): TGCAGCGTTGAAGGGACTAGCGGCACCCAAGAGACCCAGTACTTC. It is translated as CSVEGTSGTQETQYF.

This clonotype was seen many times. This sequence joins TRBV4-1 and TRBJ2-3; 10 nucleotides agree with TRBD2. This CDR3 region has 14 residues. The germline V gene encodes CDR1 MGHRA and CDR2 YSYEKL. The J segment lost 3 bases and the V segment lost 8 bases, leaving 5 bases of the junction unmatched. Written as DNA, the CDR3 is TGCGCCAGCCTGGGACTAGCGACGACAGATACGCAGTATTTT. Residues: CASLGLATTDTQYF.

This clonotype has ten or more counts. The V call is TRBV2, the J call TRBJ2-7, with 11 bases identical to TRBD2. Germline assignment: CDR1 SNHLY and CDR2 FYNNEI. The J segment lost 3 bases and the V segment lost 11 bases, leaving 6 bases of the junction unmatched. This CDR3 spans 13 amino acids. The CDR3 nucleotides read TGTGCCGCCTCCGGGACTAGCGGCTACGAGCAGTACTTC. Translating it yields CAASGTSGYEQYF.

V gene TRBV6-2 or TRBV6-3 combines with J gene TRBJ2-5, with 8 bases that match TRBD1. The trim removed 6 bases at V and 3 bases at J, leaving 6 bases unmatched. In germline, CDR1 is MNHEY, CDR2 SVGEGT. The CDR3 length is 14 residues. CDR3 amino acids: CASRPGQAKETQYF. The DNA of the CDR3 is TGTGCCAGCAGACCGGGACAGGCCAAAGAGACCCAGTACTTC.